The present entry profiles one T cell receptor beta chain with its context. What antigen it recognizes has not been identified. Within one base of it there is no much larger clone, and no base qualities were kept. Spanning cysteine to phenylalanine, the CDR3 consists of 16 amino acids. Only the CDR3 DNA stays, 48 bases, in frame from base 1. Trimming leaves V shorter by 0 bases and J shorter by 8 bases, with the junction holding 8 bases beyond the gene matches. The germline V gene (reference sequence) provides CDR1 MNHNY and CDR2 SVGAGI. The sample originates from a study of blood T cell repertoires in COVID-19 (dated by TCRdb to about 2020). Notes on the research overall: Collaborator samples came from the United States, Italy and Spain and covered acute and convalescent phases of COVID-19. Samples came from the ongoing ImmuneRACE study (first 160 participants) plus 1,254 subjects from 6 global collaborators. Nearly every sample came with metadata listing a de-identified subject ID, COVID-19 status, age in years and sex. Where available, HLA class I and class II types were obtained from metadata supplied by the sample provider rather than from assay-based typing. The repertoires were made available in a free public database intended to serve as a resource for research on the immune response to SARS-CoV-2. The material from the prospective study consisted of cDNA or gDNA derived from T cells, B-cell-depleted T cells, or PBMCs. Deeply sampled blood TCRbeta repertoires from subjects exposed to, actively infected with, or recovered from COVID-19 were included in the dataset.

General conclusions and limits of the study: The quantity of clinical and demographic metadata differed by source and by participant and was supplied without curation.

One collaborating source in Seattle enrolled patients during active infection and followed them longitudinally through the course of disease. Each collaborating institution followed its own protocols to collect whole blood in K2EDTA tubes. For TCRbeta analysis, collaborators shipped samples in one of three forms: frozen whole blood, isolated PBMCs, or DNA extracted from either of those sample types. TCRbeta CDR3 regions were amplified from genomic DNA using the immunoSEQ Assay, a bias-controlled multiplex PCR. The source study handled its data this way. Within the assay, amplification of reference gene primers was used to estimate how many nucleated cells each sample contained. To quantify the absolute abundance of each unique TCRbeta CDR3 rearrangement, sequence reads were collapsed and filtered. For each sample, productive Simpson clonality was calculated as the square root of Simpson's diversity index over productive rearrangements. What TCRdb holds here is the immuneACCESS table cut down to in-frame rearrangements. Part of the clones is not present; checked against another copy, under half of the missing clones reflect an unresolved V gene, and the others are unexplained. From that table come the V and J calls and clone size; the DNA was used to work out D and trimming. The table for this sample lists a few hundred thousand clones; roughly 90% of them were counted only once. 6.5% to 8% of the sample is held by the ten biggest clonotypes.

In this chain, TRBV6-6 is recombined with TRBJ2-3, with 10 central nucleotides matching TRBD2. This clonotype originated in a woman aged 30 to 39 with COVID-19, enrolled during active disease. Sequenced material: peripheral blood. The bases read TGTGCCAGCAGTTACTCGAATCTAGCGGGAGATGGTACGCAGTATTTT. It is translated as CASSYSNLAGDGTQYF.